These 8 T cell receptor beta chains originate from one sample sequenced in a study of blood T cell repertoires in COVID-19. Produced via immunoSEQ multiplex PCR; TCRdb's table is partial and in-frame only. Of 250,000 to 300,000 clones listed, about 88% are singletons. Sequenced sample: peripheral blood. These receptors were taken from a man aged 25 to 45 with active or convalescent COVID-19.

The chain has TRBV19 and TRBJ2-4; 12 bases map to TRBD1. From germline, CDR1 is LNHDA and CDR2 SQIVND (reference sequence). This CDR3 spans 15 amino acids. V trimming: 2 bases; J trimming: 12 bases; junction bases outside the gene matches: 8. As DNA, the CDR3 is TGTGCCAGTAGTATAAGTACGGGACAGGGGGCAAGTCAGTACTTC. Residues: CASSISTGQGASQYF.

This sequence joins TRBV4-1 and TRBJ1-4; TRBD1 aligns across 7 bases. Germline V lookup: CDR1 MGHRA, CDR2 YSYEKL. This CDR3 contains 15 residues. V dropped 2 bases and J dropped 5; count of bases not matched to a gene: 5. CDR3 in DNA: TGCGCCAGCAGCCAAACCGGGACAGTAAATGAAAAACTGTTTTTT. Translation: CASSQTGTVNEKLFF.

V gene TRBV30 combines with J gene TRBJ1-4; tentatively, D is TRBD1 (6 bases). The CDR3 length is 14 residues. V was clipped by 0 bases and J by 6 bases, with 11 bases between them. The germline V gene encodes CDR1 GTSNPN and CDR2 SVGIG (reference sequence). The CDR3 bases are TGTGCCTGGAGTGTAAATGGGGGCTATGAAAAACTGTTTTTT. This encodes CAWSVNGGYEKLFF.

This rearrangement joins TRBV10-3 to TRBJ2-3; 12 positions agree with TRBD2. V dropped 3 bases and J dropped 3; count of bases not matched to a gene: 4. The CDR3 is made up of 16 amino acids. Germline V gene lookup returns CDR1 ENHRY and CDR2 SYGVKD. CDR3 DNA sequence: TGTGCCATCAGTGACGGGACTAGCGGGTTTACAGATACGCAGTATTTT. Translated: CAISDGTSGFTDTQYF.

This clone occurred a few times. The V call is TRBV30, the J call TRBJ1-1; D is undetermined. There are 14 residues in the CDR3. Trimming stripped 4 bases from V and 8 bases from J, with 20 bases between. Germline-derived CDR1 and CDR2 are GTSNPN and SVGIG (reference sequence). CDR3 DNA sequence: TGTGCCTGGATTACTCCCGCAATGATCACCGAAGCTTTCTTT. Encoded protein: CAWITPAMITEAFF.

This clone came up a few times. V gene TRBV6-1 combines with J gene TRBJ1-5, with D unresolved. The V end lost 3 bases, the J end lost 0 bases, and 18 bases lay between the germline ends. The CDR3 is made up of 18 amino acids. Germline V gene data show CDR1 as MNHNS and CDR2 as SASEGT. Here the CDR3 reads CASSDDREVGYSNQPQHF. The CDR3 nucleotides are TGTGCCAGCAGTGATGATCGGGAGGTCGGATATAGCAATCAGCCCCAGCATTTT.

The chain employs TRBV24-1 and TRBJ2-1, with TRBD1 matching 8 bases. Germline V gene sequence: CDR1 KGHDR, CDR2 SFDVKD. The CDR3 spans 17 residues. Trimming at V came to 2 bases and at J to 1 base, leaving 6 bases not matched to a gene. CDR3 DNA: TGTGCCACCAGTGATTCACACAGGGGGACATCCTACAATGAGCAGTTCTTC. Translation gives CATSDSHRGTSYNEQFF.

This clone was picked up one time. The J gene is TRBJ1-2, the V gene TRBV5-1; 7 bases match TRBD1. The CDR3 runs 15 residues. The trim removed 4 bases at V and 0 bases at J, leaving 6 bases unmatched. The germline V gene has CDR1 SGHRS and CDR2 YFSETQ. Here the CDR3 DNA reads TGCGCCAGCAGCCCGGACAGGCAACCTAACTATGGCTACACCTTC. Translating it yields CASSPDRQPNYGYTF.